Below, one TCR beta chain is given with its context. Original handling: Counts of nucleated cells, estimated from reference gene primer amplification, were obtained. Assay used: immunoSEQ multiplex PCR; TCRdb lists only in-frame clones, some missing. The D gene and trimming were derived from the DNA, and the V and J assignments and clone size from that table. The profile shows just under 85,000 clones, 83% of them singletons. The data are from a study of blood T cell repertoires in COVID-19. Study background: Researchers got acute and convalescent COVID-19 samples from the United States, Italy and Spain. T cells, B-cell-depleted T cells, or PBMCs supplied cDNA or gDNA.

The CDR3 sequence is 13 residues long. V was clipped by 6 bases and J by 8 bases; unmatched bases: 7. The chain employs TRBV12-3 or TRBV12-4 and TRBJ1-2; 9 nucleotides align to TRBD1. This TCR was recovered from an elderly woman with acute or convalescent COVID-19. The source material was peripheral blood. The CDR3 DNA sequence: TGTGCCAGCAGCCTATGGACAGGGGAAGGCTACACCTTC. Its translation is CASSLWTGEGYTF.